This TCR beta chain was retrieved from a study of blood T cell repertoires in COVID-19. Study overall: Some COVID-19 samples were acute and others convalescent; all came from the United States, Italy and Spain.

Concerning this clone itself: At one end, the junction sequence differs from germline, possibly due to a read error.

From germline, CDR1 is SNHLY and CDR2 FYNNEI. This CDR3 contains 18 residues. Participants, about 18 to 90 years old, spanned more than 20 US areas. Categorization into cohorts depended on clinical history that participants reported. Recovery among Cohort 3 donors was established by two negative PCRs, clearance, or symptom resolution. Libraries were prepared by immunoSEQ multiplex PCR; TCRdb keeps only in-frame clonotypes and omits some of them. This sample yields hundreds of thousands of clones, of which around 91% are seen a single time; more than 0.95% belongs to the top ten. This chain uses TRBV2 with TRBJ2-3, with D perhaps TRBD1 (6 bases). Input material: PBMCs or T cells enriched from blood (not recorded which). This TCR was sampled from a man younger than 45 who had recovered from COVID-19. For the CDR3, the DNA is TGTGCCAGCAGCGAAGCCTTTACAGGGCTCTCTAGCACAGATACGCAGTATTTT. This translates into CASSEAFTGLSSTDTQYF.